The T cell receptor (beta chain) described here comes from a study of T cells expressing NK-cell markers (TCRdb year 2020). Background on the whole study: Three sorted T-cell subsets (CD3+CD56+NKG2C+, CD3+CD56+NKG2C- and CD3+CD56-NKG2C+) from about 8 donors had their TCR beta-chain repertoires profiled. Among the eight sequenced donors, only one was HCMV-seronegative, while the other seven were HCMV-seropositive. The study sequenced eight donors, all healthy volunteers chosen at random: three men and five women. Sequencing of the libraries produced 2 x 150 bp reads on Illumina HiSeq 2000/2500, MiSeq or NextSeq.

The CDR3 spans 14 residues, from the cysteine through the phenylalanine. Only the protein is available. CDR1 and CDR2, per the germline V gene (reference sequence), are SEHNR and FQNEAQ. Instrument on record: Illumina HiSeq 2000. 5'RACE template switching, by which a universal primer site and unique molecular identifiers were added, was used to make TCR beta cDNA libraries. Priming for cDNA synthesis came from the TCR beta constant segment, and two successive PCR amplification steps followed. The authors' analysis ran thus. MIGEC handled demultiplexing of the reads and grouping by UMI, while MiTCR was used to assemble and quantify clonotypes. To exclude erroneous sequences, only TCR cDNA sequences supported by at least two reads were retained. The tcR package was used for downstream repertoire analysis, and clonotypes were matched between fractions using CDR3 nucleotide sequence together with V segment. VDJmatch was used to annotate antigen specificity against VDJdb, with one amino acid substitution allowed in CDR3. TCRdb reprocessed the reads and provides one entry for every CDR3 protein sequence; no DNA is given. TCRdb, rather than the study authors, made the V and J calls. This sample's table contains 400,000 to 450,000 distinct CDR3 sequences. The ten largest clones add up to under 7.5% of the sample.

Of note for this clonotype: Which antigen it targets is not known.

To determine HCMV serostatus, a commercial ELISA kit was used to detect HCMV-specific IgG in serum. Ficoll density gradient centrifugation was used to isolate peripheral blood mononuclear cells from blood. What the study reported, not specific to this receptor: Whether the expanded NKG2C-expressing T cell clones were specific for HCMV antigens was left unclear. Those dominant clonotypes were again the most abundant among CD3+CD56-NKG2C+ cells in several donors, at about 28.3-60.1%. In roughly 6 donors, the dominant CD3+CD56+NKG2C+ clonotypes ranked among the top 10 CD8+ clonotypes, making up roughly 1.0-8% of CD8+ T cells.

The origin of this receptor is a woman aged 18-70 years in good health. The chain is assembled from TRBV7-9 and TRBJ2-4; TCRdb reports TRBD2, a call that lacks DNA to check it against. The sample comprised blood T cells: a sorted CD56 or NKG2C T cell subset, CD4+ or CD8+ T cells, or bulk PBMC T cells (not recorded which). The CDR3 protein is CASSLGTRGNIQYF.